What follows are 29 T cell receptor beta chains derived from one specimen sequenced in a study of T cells of healthy individuals. MiXCR, applied by TCRdb to the 5' RACE reads, yields one record per CDR3 protein. Of 41,000 or so distinct CDR3 sequences in the sample, 3.5% to 5.5% were seen once. These receptors were collected from a human donor in good health.

The chain employs TRBV24-1 and TRBJ2-3; 8 positions match TRBD2. Germline-derived CDR1 and CDR2 are KGHDR and SFDVKD. The CDR3 covers 15 residues. J gave up 0 bases and V 3 bases, and 1 base lay outside the gene matches. Here the CDR3 DNA reads TGTGCCACCAGTGATAGCGGGGGCAGCACAGATACGCAGTATTTT. Translated: CATSDSGGSTDTQYF.

At least ten counts were recorded for this clonotype. V is TRBV12-3 or TRBV12-4 and J is TRBJ2-3, with D possibly TRBD2 on 7 matching bases. Trimming stripped 3 bases from V and 0 bases from J, with 13 bases between. This CDR3 contains 16 residues. The DNA of the CDR3 is TGTGCCAGCAGTTTGGGGGGGGCTTTTAGCACAGATACGCAGTATTTT. Residues: CASSLGGAFSTDTQYF.

Many counts were recorded for this clonotype. The V and J genes are TRBV7-9 and TRBJ1-1, with a possible D match to TRBD1 (6 bases). The CDR3 totals 14 residues. Germline loops: CDR1 SEHNR, CDR2 FQNEAQ (reference sequence). V lost 5 bases to trimming and J lost 4 bases, with 14 bases between them. CDR3 sequence: CASSPSGAGTEAFF. In nucleotides, the CDR3 is TGTGCCAGCAGCCCATCAGGGGCCGGCACTGAAGCTTTCTTT. Together with reference TRBV7-9 and TRBJ1-1, the CDR3 gives the full variable domain: DTGVSQNPRHKITKRGQNVTFRCDPISEHNRLYWYRQTLGQGPEFLTYFQNEAQLEKSRLLSDRFSAERPKGSFSTLEIQRTEQGDSAMYLCASSPSGAGTEAFFGQGTRLTVV.

This clonotype was seen a handful of times. The chain combines TRBV18 with TRBJ2-3; D remains unclear. The V gene's germline CDR1 is KGHSH and CDR2 LQKENI. V dropped 6 bases and J dropped 2 bases, with 9 bases sitting between them. The CDR3 consists of 13 residues. This CDR3 reads CASSDGITDTQYF. The CDR3 DNA reads as TGTGCCAGCTCGGACGGCATCACAGATACGCAGTATTTT. Filled out from reference TRBV18 and TRBJ2-3, the complete variable domain reads NAGVMQNPRHLVRRRGQEARLRCSPMKGHSHVYWYRQLPEEGLKFMVYLQKENIIDESGMPKERFSAEFPKEGPSILRIQQVVRGDSAAYFCASSDGITDTQYFGPGTRLTVL.

This clonotype was counted at least ten times. The chain joins TRBV25-1 to TRBJ1-1; D remains unclear. Germline loops: CDR1 MGHDK, CDR2 SYGVNS. V was pared by 4 bases and J by 6 bases, with 6 bases between. The CDR3 is made up of 11 amino acids. CDR3 residues: CASSALSEAFF. The DNA of the CDR3 is TGTGCCAGCAGTGCTCTCTCTGAAGCTTTCTTT.

This clonotype showed up just a few times. The chain combines TRBV28 with TRBJ2-3, with TRBD1 matching over 7 bases. Germline CDR1 MDHEN, CDR2 SYDVKM. The CDR3 has 17 amino acids. The junction had 11 bases not matched to a gene; V was cut back by 4 bases and J by 1 base. CDR3 sequence: CASSSGTVLDRTDTQYF. In DNA form, the CDR3 reads TGTGCCAGCAGTTCCGGGACAGTGCTTGATCGCACAGATACGCAGTATTTT.

This clonotype was seen at least ten times. One end of the junction is discordant with germline, which a read error may explain. V and J are TRBV7-2 and TRBJ2-7; D remains unclear. CDR1 is SGHTA, CDR2 FQGNSA, per germline. The CDR3 runs to 14 residues. The chain's CDR3 is CASSLGGSSDEQYF. CDR3 in DNA: TGTGCCAGCAGCTTAGGGGGTAGCTCCGACGAGCAGTACTTC. Together with reference TRBV7-2 and TRBJ2-7, the CDR3 gives the full variable domain: GAGVSQSPSNKVTEKGKDVELRCDPISGHTALYWYRQSLGQGLEFLIYFQGNSAPDKSGLPSDRFSAERTGGSVSTLTIQRTQQEDSAVYLCASSLGGSSDEQYFGPGTRLTVT.

This clonotype occurred a few times. The chain employs TRBV12-3 or TRBV12-4 and TRBJ1-1; D is uncertain. V was clipped by 3 bases and J by 1 base, with 6 bases between them. The length of the CDR3 is 13 residues. DNA for the CDR3: TGTGCCAGCAGTTTTGGGAGGAACACTGAAGCTTTCTTT. It specifies CASSFGRNTEAFF.

This clonotype was observed many times. The rearrangement links TRBV15 to TRBJ2-7; 10 bases are shared with TRBD1. CDR3 length equals 15 residues. Unmatched junction bases numbered 8, after V lost 4 bases and J lost 5 bases. CDR1 and CDR2 (germline): LNHNV, YYDKDF (reference sequence). CDR3: CATSKSRQGADEQYF. The DNA of the CDR3 is TGTGCCACCAGCAAGAGCAGACAGGGGGCCGACGAGCAGTACTTC.

This clonotype was recorded many times. The gene calls are TRBV7-2 and TRBJ2-2; the D is unclear. Germline CDR1 reads SGHTA; CDR2 reads FQGNSA. The V gene lost 4 bases and the J gene lost 0 bases, with 3 bases spanning the gap. This CDR3 has 13 residues. The CDR3 loop is CASSSTNTGELFF. The DNA of the CDR3 is TGTGCCAGCAGCTCGACGAACACCGGGGAGCTGTTTTTT.

This clonotype occurred many times. The V and J genes are TRBV10-3 and TRBJ2-2; D is perhaps TRBD1 (5 bases). Germline V gene sequence: CDR1 ENHRY, CDR2 SYGVKD. The CDR3 has 12 residues. Trimming removed 6 bases from V and 5 bases from J, with 7 bases in between. The CDR3 loop reads CAISPGTGELFF. DNA for the CDR3: TGTGCCATCAGCCCAGGGACCGGGGAGCTGTTTTTT.

V usage is TRBV4-3 and J usage is TRBJ2-3; unclear D gene. Trimming removed 4 bases at V and 0 bases at J, with 11 bases between. The germline CDR1 and CDR2 sequences are LGHNA and YSLEER. There are 15 residues in the CDR3. As DNA, the CDR3 is TGCGCCAGCAGCCCCGTGACGACCAGCACAGATACGCAGTATTTT. Translating it yields CASSPVTTSTDTQYF.

Ten or more counts support this clonotype. The rearrangement joins TRBV2 to TRBJ2-7, with D maybe TRBD2 (6 bases). The CDR3 contains 14 residues. Germline CDR1 SNHLY, CDR2 FYNNEI. V was pared by 4 bases and J by 5 bases, with 15 bases between. In DNA, the CDR3 is TGTGCCAGCAGTGCAGAGACTAGGCACAACGAGCAGTACTTC. Amino acids: CASSAETRHNEQYF.

This clonotype was counted only a few times. The chain recombines TRBV14 with TRBJ2-3; unclear D gene. Germline CDR1 SGHDN, CDR2 FVKESK. This CDR3 has 15 amino acids. V lost 0 bases, J lost 0 bases, and 7 bases lay in between. The CDR3 here is CASSQDTASTDTQYF. In DNA form, the CDR3 reads TGTGCCAGCAGCCAAGACACCGCTAGCACAGATACGCAGTATTTT.

The V gene is TRBV2, the J gene TRBJ1-2; unclear D gene. CDR3 length equals 13 residues. The V end lost 3 bases, the J end lost 2 bases, and 7 bases lay between the germline ends. Germline V gene data show CDR1 as SNHLY and CDR2 as FYNNEI. The CDR3 DNA is TGTGCCAGCAGTGATACAGAGAACTATGGCTACACCTTC. Encoded protein: CASSDTENYGYTF.

The sample holds many counts of this clonotype. This chain uses TRBV6-1 with TRBJ1-6; 8 nucleotides align to TRBD1. The CDR3 contains 15 residues. From germline, CDR1 is MNHNS and CDR2 SASEGT. Unmatched junction bases numbered 11, after V lost 5 bases and J lost 11 bases. The CDR3 nucleotides read TGTGCCAGCAGTCGATATACCAGGGGGCGCACACCCCTCCACTTT. Translating gives CASSRYTRGRTPLHF.

This clonotype was picked up a small number of times. This chain links TRBV5-6 with TRBJ2-2; no firm D call. V shed 1 base and J shed 1 base, with 8 bases lying between them. CDR1 and CDR2 (germline): SGHDT, YYEEEE. CDR3 length: 15 amino acids. The CDR3 coding sequence is TGTGCCAGCAGCTTGATTCCGGGGAACACCGGGGAGCTGTTTTTT. Its translation is CASSLIPGNTGELFF.

This clonotype was seen many times. The rearrangement links TRBV6-5 to TRBJ2-6, with D perhaps TRBD1 (5 bases). This CDR3 spans 17 amino acids. Germline assignment: CDR1 MNHEY and CDR2 SVGAGI. The V and J ends lost 8 bases and 1 base respectively, with 18 bases between them. CDR3 sequence: CASGSGYLESGANVLTF. The CDR3, as DNA: TGTGCCAGCGGATCAGGGTACCTCGAATCTGGGGCCAACGTCCTGACTTTC.

This clonotype was seen at least ten times. V usage is TRBV5-5 and J usage is TRBJ2-1, with 8 bases matching TRBD2. Germline V gene lookup returns CDR1 SGHKS and CDR2 YYEKEE (reference sequence). V gave up 1 base and J gave up 5 bases; unmatched junction bases: 5. This CDR3 comprises 15 residues. CDR3 DNA sequence: TGTGCCAGCAGCTTGTCAGCGGGGGTAAACAATGAGCAGTTCTTC. Its translation is CASSLSAGVNNEQFF. The variable domain in full, completed from reference TRBV5-5 and TRBJ2-1, reads DAGVTQSPTHLIKTRGQQVTLRCSPISGHKSVSWYQQVLGQGPQFIFQYYEKEERGRGNFPDRFSARQFPNYSSELNVNALLLGDSALYLCASSLSAGVNNEQFFGPGTRLTVL.

This clonotype was observed many times. The V call is TRBV20-1, the J call TRBJ2-7, with a possible D match to TRBD2 (5 bases). The germline gives CDR1 DFQATT, CDR2 SNEGSKA (reference sequence). This CDR3 comprises 15 residues. V lost 0 bases and J lost 0, with 12 bases in between. This CDR3 is CSARDPLRDSYEQYF. The CDR3 DNA follows: TGCAGTGCTAGAGATCCTTTACGGGACTCCTACGAGCAGTACTTC.

The chain combines TRBV27 with TRBJ1-1, with D maybe TRBD1 (5 bases). CDR3 length: 15 amino acids. From germline, CDR1 is MNHEY and CDR2 SMNVEV (reference sequence). The germline V and J ends were trimmed by 2 bases and 6 bases, with 16 bases remaining between them. CDR3 nucleotides: TGTGCCAGCAGTTTAGCTAACAGACAGCCCGCTGAAGCTTTCTTT. Its protein is CASSLANRQPAEAFF.

This clonotype occurred many times. The rearrangement joins TRBV12-3 or TRBV12-4 to TRBJ1-1; no clear D. This CDR3 has 13 amino acids. Trimming took 6 bases from V and 8 from J, leaving 16 bases between them. CDR3: CASSSPTQEEAFF. The CDR3 nucleotides read TGTGCCAGCAGCTCCCCGACCCAGGAAGAAGCTTTCTTT.

This clonotype appeared many times. The chain joins TRBV12-3 or TRBV12-4 to TRBJ1-2, with 7 bases aligning to TRBD1. The junction had 4 bases not matched to a gene; V was cut back by 4 bases and J by 5 bases. The CDR3 loop spans 13 amino acids. CDR3 coding DNA: TGTGCCAGCAGTTCGGGACAGCGATATGGCTACACCTTC. Protein: CASSSGQRYGYTF.

This clonotype showed up just a few times. The chain links TRBV3-1 to TRBJ2-3; TRBD2 aligns across 9 bases. J lost 8 bases, V lost 5 bases, and 8 bases had no gene match. The germline V gene encodes CDR1 LGHDT and CDR2 YNNKEL (reference sequence). The length of the CDR3 is 14 residues. In DNA, the CDR3 is TGTGCCAGCAGCATGGGCGGGGGGGCTGTTACGCAGTATTTT. The encoded protein is CASSMGGGAVTQYF.

In this sample, this clonotype turned up a few times. The gene calls are TRBV7-7 and TRBJ2-3; no clear D gene. The CDR3 has 13 residues. Trimming removed 4 bases at V and 2 bases at J, with 7 bases between. Looked up from germline, CDR1 is SSHAT and CDR2 is FNYEAQ (reference sequence). CDR3 in amino acids: CASSYRITDTQYF. In nucleotides, the CDR3 is TGTGCCAGCAGCTACAGAATCACAGATACGCAGTATTTT.

This chain joins TRBV11-2 and TRBJ2-3; D is possibly TRBD2 (6 bases). Between the trimmed V and J ends, which lost 1 base and 2 bases, there was a span of 10 bases. This CDR3 is 15 amino acids long. Germline V gene sequence: CDR1 SGHAT, CDR2 FQNNGV. CDR3 loop: CASSLGGTPTDTQYF. The CDR3 nucleotides read TGTGCCAGCAGCTTAGGCGGGACCCCCACAGATACGCAGTATTTT. Looking up the rest from reference TRBV11-2 and TRBJ2-3 gives the full variable domain: EAGVAQSPRYKIIEKRQSVAFWCNPISGHATLYWYQQILGQGPKLLIQFQNNGVVDDSQLPKDRFSAERLKGVDSTLKIQPAKLEDSAVYLCASSLGGTPTDTQYFGPGTRLTVL.

The chain employs TRBV5-6 and TRBJ1-1, with TRBD1 matching over 8 bases. V was pared by 4 bases and J by 3 bases, with 5 bases of the junction left unmatched. Germline CDR1 reads SGHDT; CDR2 reads YYEEEE. This CDR3 spans 14 amino acids. The CDR3 spells CASSDVTGDTEAFF. The DNA of the CDR3 is TGTGCCAGCAGCGATGTGACAGGGGACACTGAAGCTTTCTTT.

This clonotype was counted at least ten times. J is TRBJ1-3 and V is TRBV6-5; D call uncertain. The ends were cut back, 0 bases at V and 0 bases at J, with 6 bases in the middle. This CDR3 has 15 residues. Germline assignment: CDR1 MNHEY and CDR2 SVGAGI. The CDR3 loop reads CASSYSLFSGNTIYF. The DNA of the CDR3 is TGTGCCAGCAGTTACTCCCTGTTCTCTGGAAACACCATATATTTT.

This clonotype has a count of ten or more. This chain joins TRBV3-1 and TRBJ2-2; D may correspond to TRBD1 or TRBD2 (6 bases each). Per germline, CDR1 LGHDT and CDR2 YNNKEL (reference sequence). The V end was cut by 4 bases, the J end by 6 bases, with 9 bases between. This CDR3 is built from 13 residues. DNA of the CDR3: TGTGCCAGCAGCCGAAGGGGGGCCGGGGAGCTGTTTTTT. This codes for CASSRRGAGELFF.